Below, 5 T cell receptor beta chains from the same sample are listed, as sequenced in a study of patients and donors after allogeneic stem cell transplantation. In TCRdb, the RT-PCR reads were re-called with MiXCR into one record per CDR3 protein. This sample has 200,000 to 250,000 distinct CDR3 sequences; 38% occur once, and the top ten carry around a tenth. Sequenced sample: blood, either unsorted or a sorted T cell fraction (not recorded which). These receptors were obtained from a human donor who was either an allogeneic HSCT recipient or a stem cell or donor lymphocyte infusion donor (not recorded which). It is not recorded whose cells these are; they may come from a transplant donor.

This chain links TRBV28 with TRBJ2-7; no firm D call. The ends were cut back, 2 bases at V and 0 bases at J, with 11 bases in the middle. The CDR3 contains 15 residues. CDR1 is MDHEN, CDR2 SYDVKM, per germline. The CDR3 here is CASSLGSHNSYEQYF. The CDR3 DNA is TGTGCCAGCAGTTTAGGTTCACATAACTCCTACGAGCAGTACTTC.

This clonotype was recorded a few times. Here the CDR3 reads CASSEIWGRENTIYF. The CDR3, as DNA: TGTGCCAGCAGTGAAATATGGGGGAGAGAAAACACCATATATTTT. The chain carries TRBV2 and TRBJ1-3; D may be TRBD1 (5 bases). The germline V gene has CDR1 SNHLY and CDR2 FYNNEI. Trimming removed 2 bases at V and 6 bases at J, with 14 bases between. This CDR3 has 15 amino acids. The complete variable domain, with remaining parts taken from reference TRBV2 and TRBJ1-3, reads EPEVTQTPSHQVTQMGQEVILRCVPISNHLYFYWYRQILGQKVEFLVSFYNNEISEKSEIFDDQFSVERPDGSNFTLKIRSTKLEDSAMYFCASSEIWGRENTIYFGEGSWLTVV.

J is TRBJ2-3 and V is TRBV5-1, with TRBD2 identical over 11 bases. The CDR3 runs to 17 residues. Germline V CDR1 and CDR2: SGHRS, YFSETQ. V lost 0 bases and J lost 2; bases outside the gene matches: 5. CDR3 sequence (DNA): TGCGCCAGCAGCTTGGAACTGACTAGCGGGAACACAGATACGCAGTATTTT. Translated: CASSLELTSGNTDTQYF.

The genes are TRBV12-3 or TRBV12-4 and TRBJ1-5, with a weak D call TRBD1 (5 bases). The CDR3 loop spans 14 amino acids. Trimming took 3 bases from V and 3 from J, leaving 9 bases between them. DNA of the CDR3: TGTGCCAGCAGTTTTAGGGGTTCCAATCAGCCCCAGCATTTT. It is translated as CASSFRGSNQPQHF.

This chain joins TRBV3-1 and TRBJ1-3; possibly TRBD1 for D (5 bases). In germline, CDR1 is LGHDT, CDR2 YNNKEL (reference sequence). This CDR3 is 14 amino acids long. The V end was cut by 4 bases, the J end by 7 bases, with 14 bases between. CDR3 loop: CASSPGTVSNTIYF. The DNA for the CDR3 is TGTGCCAGCAGCCCCGGGACTGTGAGTAACACCATATATTTT.